This T cell receptor beta chain was found in a study of human T cells and chemical hapten exposure. As to time point: pre-sensitization, week 0. Noted treatment: therapeutic diphenylcyclopropenone sensitization with weekly scalp DPC. RNA extraction used unfractionated whole blood as the source of total RNA. TCRdb processed the RACE reads anew with MiXCR; each CDR3 protein has one entry. There are under 300,000 distinct CDR3 sequences in the sample; 7.5% to 10% occur only once, and about 2.1% lies in the top ten. The ends lost 2 bases at V and 7 bases at J; junction bases unmatched: 9. Germline assignment: CDR1 ENHRY and CDR2 SYGVKD. The CDR3 contains 16 residues.

This clonotype was sampled from a woman between 40 and 55 years old with alopecia areata. Some clones in this sample may be carry-over from other donors' samples. The J gene is TRBJ2-3, the V gene TRBV10-3; 10 bases fit TRBD2. This material consisted of whole blood, taken in connection with sensitization to the hapten diphenylcyclopropenone (DPC). CDR3 sequence: CAISERNSGRRNTQYF. The CDR3 nucleotides read TGTGCCATCAGTGAGCGCAATAGCGGGAGGAGGAATACGCAGTATTTT.